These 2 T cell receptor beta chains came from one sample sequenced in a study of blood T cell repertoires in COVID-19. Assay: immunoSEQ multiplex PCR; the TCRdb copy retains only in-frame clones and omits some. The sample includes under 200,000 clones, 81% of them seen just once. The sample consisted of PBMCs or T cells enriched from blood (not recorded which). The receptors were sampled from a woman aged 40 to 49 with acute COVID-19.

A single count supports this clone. CDR3 sequence: CATSNRASGANEQFF. The CDR3 nucleotides read TGTGCCACCAGCAACAGGGCTAGCGGAGCCAATGAGCAGTTCTTC. The chain uses TRBV15 and TRBJ2-1, with TRBD2 as a possible D gene (7 bases). V was clipped by 4 bases and J by 6 bases, with 16 bases between them. Looked up from germline, CDR1 is LNHNV and CDR2 is YYDKDF (reference sequence). The CDR3 runs 15 residues. The entire variable domain, with the rest obtained from reference TRBV15 and TRBJ2-1, is as follows: DAMVIQNPRYQVTQFGKPVTLSCSQTLNHNVMYWYQQKSSQAPKLLFHYYDKDFNNEADTPDNFQSRRPNTSFCFLDIRSPGLGDTAMYLCATSNRASGANEQFFGPGTRLTVL.

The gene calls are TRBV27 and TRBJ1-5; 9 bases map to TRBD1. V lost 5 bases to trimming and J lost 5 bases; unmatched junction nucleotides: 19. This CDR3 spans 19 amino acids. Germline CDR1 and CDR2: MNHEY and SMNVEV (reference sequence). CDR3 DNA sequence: TGTGCCAGCAGTCCTCACGGACAGGGGACCTCAGTCACTTATCAGCCCCAGCATTTT. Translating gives CASSPHGQGTSVTYQPQHF.